The clone carrying this TCR beta chain was picked up one time. Its target is not known. The data derive from a study of persistence of HIV-infected CD4 T cells. Background on the study: Isolated cells were CMV- and HIV-1 Gag-responding CD4+ T cells.

CDR1 is SGHNT, CDR2 YYREEE, per germline (reference sequence). Trimming stripped 4 bases from V and 4 bases from J, with 12 bases between. CDR3 length: 13 amino acids. The libraries were made with immunoSEQ version 4 in survey mode. The data were produced by immunoSEQ multiplex PCR, yet TCRdb's version contains in-frame clones alone and is incomplete. The sample contains approximately 35,000 clones, 65% to 90% of which appear only once. Cells were stimulated with CMV-infected fibroblast lysates at roughly 9.1 ug/mL. Sorted nonresponding memory CD4+ T cells were CD40L-negative, CD69-negative, CD45RO-high. For approximately 20 hours, CD8-depleted PBMCs received anti-CD28/CD49d costimulation, a CD40-blocking antibody and enfuvirtide. Findings of the study overall: Proviral oligoclonality tracked with TCR oligoclonality within the same sorted cells.

V usage is TRBV5-4 and J usage is TRBJ2-7; weak D call: TRBD1 (5 bases). The sequence derives from an adult man with HIV who was CMV-seropositive. The starting material was CD4+ T cells sorted from PBMCs after roughly 18-hour stimulation, obtained from a patient who received antiretroviral therapy. The CDR3 is CASSDHKGYEQYF. CDR3 nucleotides: TGTGCCAGCAGCGACCACAAGGGGTACGAGCAGTACTTC.